This T cell receptor (beta chain) was sequenced for a study of blood T cell repertoires in COVID-19. Seattle patients were enrolled during active infection and followed longitudinally. Libraries were prepared by immunoSEQ multiplex PCR; TCRdb keeps only in-frame clonotypes and omits some of them. Of about 280,000 clones in the sample, roughly 90% are singletons; the top ten hold around 10%. The CDR3 length is 11 residues. The germline V gene encodes CDR1 MNHEY and CDR2 SVGEGT. As regards this clone: Sequence at one end of the junction differs from germline and may be a read error.

The sequence came from a woman younger than 45 with COVID-19, enrolled during active disease. V and J are TRBV6-2 or TRBV6-3 and TRBJ1-2, with a tentative D call TRBD1 (5 bases). The specimen was peripheral blood. CDR3 DNA sequence: TGTGCCAGCAGTGCCGGAAACGGGGGAGACTTC. It specifies CASSAGNGGDF.